The source of this TCR beta chain is a study of cytomegalovirus exposure and HLA in healthy donors. J lost 6 bases, V lost 6 bases, and 12 bases had no gene match. This CDR3 has 15 residues. The germline CDR1 and CDR2 sequences are MDHEN and SYDVKM. PCR employed 60 Vbeta and 13 Jbeta primers. TCRdb's copy holds only in-frame clones and misses some; the assay was immunoSEQ multiplex PCR. The profile shows some 130,000 clones, around 79% of them singletons. In regard to this clone: What it binds is unknown.

Study-wide results and caveats: A later analysis linked a missense variant in DCLRE1C to the trimming of TCR beta V and J genes.

Sequenced sample: PBMCs. This chain uses TRBV28 with TRBJ1-2; 8 bases are a match to TRBD1. The source of this sequence is a female donor in good health and CMV-seronegative. Here the CDR3 DNA reads TGTGCCAGCAGCCAACCCGGACAGGGACCGAATGGCTACACCTTC. It codes for CASSQPGQGPNGYTF.